This is a list of T cell receptor beta chains from one sample in a study of early T cells in non-severe SARS-CoV-2 infection. TCRdb redid the calling of the 5' RACE reads with MiXCR, one entry per CDR3 protein. Of roughly 70,000 distinct CDR3 sequences in the sample, less than 15% were seen once. What was sequenced was whole blood. The receptors here all came from an adult who was a healthcare worker with PCR-confirmed SARS-CoV-2 infection or an uninfected control (not recorded which). CDR3s include the opening cysteine and the closing phenylalanine or tryptophan. A D gene is named only where the DNA matches it firmly. A clone size is listed for some rows: how often the clone was seen (once, few, many), or a class if it is expanded.

TRBD1	TRBV24-1	NA	TRBJ2-1	14	CATSEARGRGEQFF	TGTGCCACCAGTGAGGCCAGGGGGCGAGGTGAGCAGTTCTTC
NA	TRBV6-5	many	TRBJ1-6	13	CASRLQFSSPLHF	TGTGCCAGCAGGTTACAGTTTAGTTCACCCCTCCACTTT
NA	TRBV6-5	many	TRBJ1-6	14	CASRTTGRNSPLHF	TGTGCCAGCAGAACTACCGGCCGCAATTCACCCCTCCACTTT
NA	TRBV7-2	NA	TRBJ1-1	13	CASSTQRNTEAFF	TGTGCCAGCAGTACCCAGCGGAACACTGAAGCTTTCTTT
NA	TRBV5-1	many	TRBJ1-1	14	CASSSTVGATEAFF	TGCGCCAGCAGCTCGACCGTGGGAGCCACTGAAGCTTTCTTT
NA	TRBV5-6	many	TRBJ1-2	16	CASSFMDRAKTIGYTF	TGTGCCAGCAGCTTCATGGACCGGGCCAAAACTATTGGCTACACCTTC
NA	TRBV20-1	few	TRBJ1-2	13	CSAQNTKTYGYTF	TGCAGTGCCCAAAACACCAAGACCTATGGCTACACCTTC
NA	TRBV29-1	few	TRBJ2-5	11	CSVSVQETQYF	TGCAGCGTTTCCGTACAAGAGACCCAGTACTTC
TRBD1	TRBV27	few	TRBJ1-1	16	CASSYGQGWRNTEAFF	TGTGCCAGCAGTTACGGACAGGGATGGAGGAACACTGAAGCTTTCTTT
TRBD2	TRBV12-3/TRBV12-4	NA	TRBJ2-3	17	CASSLYVAGGGADTQYF	TGTGCCAGCAGTTTATATGTAGCGGGAGGGGGCGCAGATACGCAGTATTTT
NA	TRBV18	many	TRBJ2-7	12	CASSPTRPEQYF	TGTGCCAGCTCACCAACTCGGCCCGAGCAGTACTTC
NA	TRBV20-1	NA	TRBJ2-1	16	CSARDLGGPSYNEQFF	TGCAGTGCTAGAGATCTGGGGGGGCCTTCCTACAATGAGCAGTTCTTC
NA	TRBV7-3	NA	TRBJ2-7	15	CASSLTPGYSYEQYF	TGTGCCAGCAGCTTAACCCCAGGGTACTCCTACGAGCAGTACTTC
TRBD2	TRBV10-1	many	TRBJ2-2	14	CASRSGGSAGELFF	TGCGCCAGCAGAAGCGGGGGAAGTGCCGGGGAGCTGTTTTTT
NA	TRBV7-9	few	TRBJ2-2	16	CASSPGVLLNTGELFF	TGTGCCAGCAGCCCCGGCGTGCTTCTGAACACCGGGGAGCTGTTTTTT
NA	TRBV2	NA	TRBJ2-3	13	CAILGHTIDTQYF	TGTGCAATTCTGGGACACACGATAGATACGCAGTATTTT
TRBD1	TRBV28	medium-sized	TRBJ2-3	16	CASGALRGQNTDTQYF	TGTGCCAGCGGTGCCCTGAGGGGGCAAAACACAGATACGCAGTATTTT
NA	TRBV6-6	many	TRBJ2-4	12	CASSAGENIQYF	TGTGCCAGCTCGGCGGGTGAAAACATTCAGTACTTC
NA	TRBV11-2	NA	TRBJ1-6	16	CASSLFVSSYNSPLHF	TGTGCCAGCAGCTTATTCGTCAGCTCCTATAATTCACCCCTCCACTTT